The rows below give T cell receptor beta chains drawn from one sample of a study of blood T cell repertoires in COVID-19. TCRdb keeps only in-frame clones here, not all; method: immunoSEQ multiplex PCR. Of 250,000 or so clones listed, roughly 89% are singletons. Input material: peripheral blood. Receptors were obtained from a woman aged 40 to 50 who had recovered from COVID-19. Both conserved end residues are part of each CDR3. The order of the fields is V gene, D gene, clone size, J gene, CDR3 protein, CDR3 DNA. A D gene is named only where the DNA matches it firmly. Clone size appears in some rows only: once, few, many, or a class for an expanded clone.

TRBV3-1/TRBV3-2	NA	NA	TRBJ1-5	CASSQDGTGVNQPQHF	TGTGCCAGCAGCCAAGATGGCACAGGAGTTAATCAGCCCCAGCATTTT
TRBV6-5	TRBD1	NA	TRBJ2-7	CASSPGGWSNEQYF	TGTGCCAGCAGCCCAGGGGGATGGTCAAACGAGCAGTACTTC
TRBV15	NA	NA	TRBJ1-2	CATSIEYSNYGYTF	TGTGCCACCAGCATAGAGTACAGCAACTATGGCTACACCTTC
TRBV14	NA	NA	TRBJ2-7	CASSLYYEQYF	TGTGCCAGCAGCCTTTACTACGAGCAGTACTTC
TRBV4-1	TRBD1	NA	TRBJ2-7	CASSQGTGGNYEQYF	TGCGCCAGCAGCCAGGGTACAGGGGGGAACTACGAGCAGTACTTC
TRBV19	TRBD1	NA	TRBJ2-7	CASSSLKQGTYEQYF	TGTGCCAGTAGTTCTTTAAAACAGGGGACCTACGAGCAGTACTTC
TRBV19	TRBD1	NA	TRBJ2-1	CASSGTGRGAAFF	TGTGCCAGTAGTGGGACAGGGAGGGGTGCAGCGTTCTTC
TRBV7-9	NA	NA	TRBJ1-1	CASSLSTVMTEAFF	TGTGCCAGCAGCCTGAGCACAGTGATGACTGAAGCTTTCTTT
TRBV11-3	NA	once	TRBJ2-1	CASSLGQGLNNEQFF	TGTGCCAGCAGCTTAGGCCAGGGCTTAAACAATGAGCAGTTCTTC
TRBV10-3	NA	NA	TRBJ1-5	CAISESTGGYDQPQHF	TGTGCCATCAGTGAGTCGACGGGGGGTTACGATCAGCCCCAGCATTTT
TRBV7-9	NA	NA	TRBJ2-1	CASSFYNNEQFF	TGTGCCAGCAGCTTCTATAACAATGAGCAGTTCTTC
TRBV7-2	NA	NA	TRBJ1-3	CASSFPYGGHVSGNTIYF	TGTGCCAGCAGTTTCCCTTACGGGGGGCATGTCTCTGGAAACACCATATATTTT
TRBV7-6	TRBD1	NA	TRBJ2-1	CASSLFPPVGQGDNEQFF	TGTGCCAGCAGCTTATTTCCCCCCGTCGGGCAGGGGGACAATGAGCAGTTCTTC
TRBV28	NA	NA	TRBJ1-1	CASSLAEKNTEAFF	TGTGCCAGCAGCTTGGCAGAAAAAAACACTGAAGCTTTCTTT
TRBV27	NA	NA	TRBJ1-2	CASSYTGYNYGYTF	TGTGCCAGCAGTTACACCGGGTATAACTATGGCTACACCTTC
TRBV18	NA	NA	TRBJ1-1	CASSPRTEGYAEAFF	TGTGCCAGCTCACCACGAACAGAGGGCTATGCTGAAGCTTTCTTT
TRBV7-9	NA	NA	TRBJ1-5	CAIGAGNQPQHF	TGTGCCATAGGGGCGGGGAATCAGCCCCAGCATTTT
TRBV6-5	NA	NA	TRBJ1-4	CASSYRGVEKLFF	TGTGCCAGCAGTTACCGGGGGGTTGAAAAACTGTTTTTT